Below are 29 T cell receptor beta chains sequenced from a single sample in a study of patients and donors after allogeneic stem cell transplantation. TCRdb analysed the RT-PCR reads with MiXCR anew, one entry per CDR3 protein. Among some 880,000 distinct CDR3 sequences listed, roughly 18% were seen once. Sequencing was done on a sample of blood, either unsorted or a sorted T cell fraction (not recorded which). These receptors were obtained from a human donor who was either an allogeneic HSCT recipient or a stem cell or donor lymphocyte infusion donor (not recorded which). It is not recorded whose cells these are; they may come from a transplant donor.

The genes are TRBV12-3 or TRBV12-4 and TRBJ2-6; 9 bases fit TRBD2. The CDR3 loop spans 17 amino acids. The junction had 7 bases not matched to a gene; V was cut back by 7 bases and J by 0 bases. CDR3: CASTVGTSISGANVLTF. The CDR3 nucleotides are TGTGCCAGCACTGTCGGGACTAGCATCTCTGGGGCCAACGTCCTGACTTTC.

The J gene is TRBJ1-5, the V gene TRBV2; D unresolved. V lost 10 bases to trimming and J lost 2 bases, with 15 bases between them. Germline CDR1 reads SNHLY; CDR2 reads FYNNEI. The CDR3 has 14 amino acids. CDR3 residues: CATQQFGGNQPQHF. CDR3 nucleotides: TGTGCCACGCAGCAGTTCGGAGGCAATCAGCCCCAGCATTTT.

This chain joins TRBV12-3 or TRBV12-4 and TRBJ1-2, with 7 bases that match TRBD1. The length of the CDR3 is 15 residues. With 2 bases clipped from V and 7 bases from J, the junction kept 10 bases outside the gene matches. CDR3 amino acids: CASSLTRPGGGGYTF. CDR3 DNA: TGTGCCAGCAGTTTAACGCGGCCAGGGGGGGGTGGCTACACCTTC.

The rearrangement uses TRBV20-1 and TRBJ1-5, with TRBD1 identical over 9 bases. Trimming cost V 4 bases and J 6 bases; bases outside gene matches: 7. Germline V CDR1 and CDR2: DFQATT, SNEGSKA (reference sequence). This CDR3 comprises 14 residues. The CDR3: CSAILGQGAQPQHF. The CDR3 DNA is TGCAGTGCTATACTGGGACAGGGCGCTCAGCCCCAGCATTTT.

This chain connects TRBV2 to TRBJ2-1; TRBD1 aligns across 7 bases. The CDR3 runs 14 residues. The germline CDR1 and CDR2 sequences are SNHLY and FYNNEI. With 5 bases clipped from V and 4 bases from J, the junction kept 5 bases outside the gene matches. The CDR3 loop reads CASSQTGTYNEQFF. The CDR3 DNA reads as TGTGCCAGCAGTCAGACAGGGACGTACAATGAGCAGTTCTTC. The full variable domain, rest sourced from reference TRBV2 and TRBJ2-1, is EPEVTQTPSHQVTQMGQEVILRCVPISNHLYFYWYRQILGQKVEFLVSFYNNEISEKSEIFDDQFSVERPDGSNFTLKIRSTKLEDSAMYFCASSQTGTYNEQFFGPGTRLTVL.

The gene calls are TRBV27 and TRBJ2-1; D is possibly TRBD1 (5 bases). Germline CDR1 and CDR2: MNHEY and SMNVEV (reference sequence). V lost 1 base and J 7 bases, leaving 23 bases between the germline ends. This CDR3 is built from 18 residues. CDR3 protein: CASSLYPPQTKGLNEQFF. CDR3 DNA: TGTGCCAGCAGTTTATATCCCCCCCAGACCAAGGGGCTTAATGAGCAGTTCTTC.

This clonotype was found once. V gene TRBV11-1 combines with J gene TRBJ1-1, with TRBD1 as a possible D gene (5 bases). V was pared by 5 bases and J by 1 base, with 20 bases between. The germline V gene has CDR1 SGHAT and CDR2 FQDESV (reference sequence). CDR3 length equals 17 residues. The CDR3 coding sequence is TGTGCCAGCAGCCAGCAGTACCAGCGGGGGGGGAACACTGAAGCTTTCTTT. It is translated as CASSQQYQRGGNTEAFF. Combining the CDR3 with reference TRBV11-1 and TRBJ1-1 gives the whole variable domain EAEVAQSPRYKITEKSQAVAFWCDPISGHATLYWYRQILGQGPELLVQFQDESVVDDSQLPKDRFSAERLKGVDSTLKIQPAELGDSAMYLCASSQQYQRGGNTEAFFGQGTRLTVV.

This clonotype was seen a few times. This CDR3 reads CASSLFPLAGASYEQYF. CDR3 nucleotides: TGTGCCAGCAGTTTATTCCCGCTAGCGGGAGCTTCCTACGAGCAGTACTTC. The chain has TRBV27 and TRBJ2-7; 10 bases align to TRBD2. The CDR3 is made up of 17 amino acids. V was clipped by 1 base and J by 1 base; unmatched bases: 7. Per germline, CDR1 MNHEY and CDR2 SMNVEV (reference sequence).

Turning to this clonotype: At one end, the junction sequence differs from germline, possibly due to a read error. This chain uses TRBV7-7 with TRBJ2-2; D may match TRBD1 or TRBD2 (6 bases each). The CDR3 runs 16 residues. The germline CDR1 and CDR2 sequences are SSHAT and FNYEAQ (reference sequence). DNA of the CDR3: TGTGCTAGCAGCTCAGGAGGGGGGCCCCACACCGGGGAGCTGTTTTTT. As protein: CASSSGGGPHTGELFF.

Here the CDR3 reads CASSPGNGNTEAFF. DNA of the CDR3: TGTGCCAGCAGTCCAGGGAATGGGAACACTGAAGCTTTCTTT. The chain is built from TRBV12-3 or TRBV12-4 and TRBJ1-1, with a weak D call TRBD1 (5 bases). The V gene lost 5 bases and the J gene lost 1 base, with 11 bases spanning the gap. The CDR3 loop spans 14 amino acids.

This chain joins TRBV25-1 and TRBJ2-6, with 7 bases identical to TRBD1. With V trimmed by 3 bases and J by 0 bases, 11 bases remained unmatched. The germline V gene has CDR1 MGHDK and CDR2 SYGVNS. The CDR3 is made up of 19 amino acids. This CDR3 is CASSDSGTDSFSGANVLTF. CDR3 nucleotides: TGTGCCAGCAGTGACTCCGGGACAGACAGCTTCTCTGGGGCCAACGTCCTGACTTTC.

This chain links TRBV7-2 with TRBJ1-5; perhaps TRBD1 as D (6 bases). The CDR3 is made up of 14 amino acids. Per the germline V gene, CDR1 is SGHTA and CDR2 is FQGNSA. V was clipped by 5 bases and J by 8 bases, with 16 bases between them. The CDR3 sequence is CASSPLGGGKPQHF. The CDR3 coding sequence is TGTGCCAGCAGCCCACTAGGGGGTGGGAAGCCCCAGCATTTT.

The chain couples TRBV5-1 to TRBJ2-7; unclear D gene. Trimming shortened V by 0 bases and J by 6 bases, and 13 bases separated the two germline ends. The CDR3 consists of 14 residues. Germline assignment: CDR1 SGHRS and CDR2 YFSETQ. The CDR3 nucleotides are TGCGCCAGCAGCTTGGGGTCTACCCCCACCGAGCAGTACTTC. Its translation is CASSLGSTPTEQYF.

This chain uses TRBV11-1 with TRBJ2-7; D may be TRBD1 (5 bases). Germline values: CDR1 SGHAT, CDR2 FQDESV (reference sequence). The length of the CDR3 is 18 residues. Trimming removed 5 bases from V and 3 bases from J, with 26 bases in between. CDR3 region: CASSDPPGFQGSGYEQYF. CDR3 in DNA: TGTGCCAGCAGCGACCCACCCGGTTTCCAGGGAAGTGGCTACGAGCAGTACTTC.

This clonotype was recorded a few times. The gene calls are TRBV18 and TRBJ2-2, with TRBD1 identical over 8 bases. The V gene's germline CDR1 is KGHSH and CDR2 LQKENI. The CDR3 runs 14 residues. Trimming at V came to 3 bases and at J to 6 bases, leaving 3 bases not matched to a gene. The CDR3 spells CASSPQGASGELFF. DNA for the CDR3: TGTGCCAGCTCACCTCAGGGGGCTTCCGGGGAGCTGTTTTTT.

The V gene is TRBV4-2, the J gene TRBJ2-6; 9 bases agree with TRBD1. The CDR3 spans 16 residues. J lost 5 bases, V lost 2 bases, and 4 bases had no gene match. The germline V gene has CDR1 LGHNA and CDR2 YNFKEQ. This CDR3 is CASSQPDRGRANVLTF. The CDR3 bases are TGTGCCAGCAGCCAACCAGACAGGGGGAGGGCCAACGTCCTGACTTTC.

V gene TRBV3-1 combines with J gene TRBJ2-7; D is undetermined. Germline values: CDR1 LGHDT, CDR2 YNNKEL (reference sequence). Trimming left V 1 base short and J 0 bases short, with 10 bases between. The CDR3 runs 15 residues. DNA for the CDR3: TGTGCCAGCAGCCAAGCCCCGCAGAGCTCCTACGAGCAGTACTTC. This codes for CASSQAPQSSYEQYF.

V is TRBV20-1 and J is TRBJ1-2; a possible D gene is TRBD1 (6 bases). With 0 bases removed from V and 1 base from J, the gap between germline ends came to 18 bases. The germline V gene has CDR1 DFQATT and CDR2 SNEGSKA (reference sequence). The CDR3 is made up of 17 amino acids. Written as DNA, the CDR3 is TGCAGTGCTAGAGACCCTCAGACAGGAGAACTTAACTATGGCTACACCTTC. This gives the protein CSARDPQTGELNYGYTF.

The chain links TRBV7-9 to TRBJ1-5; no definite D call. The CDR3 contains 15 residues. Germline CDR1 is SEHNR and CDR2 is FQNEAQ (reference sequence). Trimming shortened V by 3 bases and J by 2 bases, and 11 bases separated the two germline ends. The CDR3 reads CASSFSAQGNQPQHF. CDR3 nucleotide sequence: TGTGCCAGCAGCTTTTCGGCCCAGGGCAATCAGCCCCAGCATTTT.

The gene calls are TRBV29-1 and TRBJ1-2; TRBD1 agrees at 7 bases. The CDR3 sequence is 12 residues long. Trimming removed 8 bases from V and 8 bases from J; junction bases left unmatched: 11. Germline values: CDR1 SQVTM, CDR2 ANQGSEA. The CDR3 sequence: CSSPRGLGGYTF. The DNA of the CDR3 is TGCAGCTCCCCGAGGGGGCTGGGGGGCTACACCTTC.

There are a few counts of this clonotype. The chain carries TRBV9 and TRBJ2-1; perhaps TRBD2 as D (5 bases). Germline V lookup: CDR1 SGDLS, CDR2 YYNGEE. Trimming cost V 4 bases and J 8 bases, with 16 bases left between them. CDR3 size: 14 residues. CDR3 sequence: CASSPRASSDEQFF. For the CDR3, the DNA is TGTGCCAGCAGCCCTCGGGCTAGTAGCGATGAGCAGTTCTTC.

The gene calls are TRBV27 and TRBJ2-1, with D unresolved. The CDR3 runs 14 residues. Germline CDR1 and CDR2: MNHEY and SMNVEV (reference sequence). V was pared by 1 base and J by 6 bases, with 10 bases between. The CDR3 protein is CASSLYPGSNEQFF. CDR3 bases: TGTGCCAGCAGTTTATATCCCGGGTCCAATGAGCAGTTCTTC.

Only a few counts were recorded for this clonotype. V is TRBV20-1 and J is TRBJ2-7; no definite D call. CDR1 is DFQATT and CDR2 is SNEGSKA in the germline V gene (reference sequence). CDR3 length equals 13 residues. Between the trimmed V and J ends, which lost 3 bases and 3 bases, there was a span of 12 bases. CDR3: CSASPLNYYEQYF. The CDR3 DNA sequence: TGCAGTGCTAGCCCCCTAAACTACTACGAGCAGTACTTC.

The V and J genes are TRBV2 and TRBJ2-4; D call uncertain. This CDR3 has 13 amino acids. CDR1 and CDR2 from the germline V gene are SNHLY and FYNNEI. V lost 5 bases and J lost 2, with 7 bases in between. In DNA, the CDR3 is TGTGCCAGCAGTACCCAGCCCAAAAACATTCAGTACTTC. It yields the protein CASSTQPKNIQYF.

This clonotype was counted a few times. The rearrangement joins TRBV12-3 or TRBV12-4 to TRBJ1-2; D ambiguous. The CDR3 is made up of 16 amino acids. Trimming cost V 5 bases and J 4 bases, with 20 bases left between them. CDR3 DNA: TGTGCCAGCAGTCCAACCCGGACCATCCAATTCTATGGCTACACCTTC. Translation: CASSPTRTIQFYGYTF.

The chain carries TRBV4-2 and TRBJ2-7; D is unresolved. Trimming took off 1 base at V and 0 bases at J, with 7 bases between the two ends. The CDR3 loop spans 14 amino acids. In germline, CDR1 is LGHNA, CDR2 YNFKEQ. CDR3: CASSQVPLSYEQYF. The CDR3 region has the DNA TGTGCCAGCAGCCAAGTCCCCCTCTCCTACGAGCAGTACTTC.

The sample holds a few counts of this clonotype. CDR3 amino acids: CSVEGRGEAPKNIQYF. The CDR3, as DNA: TGCAGCGTTGAAGGCCGGGGGGAAGCGCCCAAAAACATTCAGTACTTC. This sequence joins TRBV29-1 and TRBJ2-4; 7 nucleotides line up with TRBD2. Unmatched junction bases numbered 8, after V lost 1 base and J lost 2 bases. The CDR3 covers 16 residues. Germline V CDR1 and CDR2: SQVTM, ANQGSEA.

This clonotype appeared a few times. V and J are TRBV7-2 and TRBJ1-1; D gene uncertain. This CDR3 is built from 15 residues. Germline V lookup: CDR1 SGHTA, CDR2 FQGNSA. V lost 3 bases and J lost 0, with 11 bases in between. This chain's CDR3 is CASSLALTVNTEAFF. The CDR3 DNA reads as TGTGCCAGCAGCTTGGCCCTGACGGTGAACACTGAAGCTTTCTTT.

The CDR3 protein is CASSTGLSNTEAFF. For the CDR3, the DNA is TGTGCCAGCAGCACGGGACTTTCGAACACTGAAGCTTTCTTT. The V call is TRBV5-8, the J call TRBJ1-1; TRBD1 might be the D (5 bases). Germline CDR1 reads SGHTS; CDR2 reads YDEGEE. V lost 4 bases and J lost 1, with 11 bases in between. The CDR3 contains 14 residues.